These 2 T cell receptor beta chains originate from one sample sequenced in a study of T-cell memory formation after mild COVID-19. TCRdb ran MiXCR on the 5' RACE reads and lists one entry per CDR3 protein. The profile shows fewer than 600,000 distinct CDR3 sequences, 20% to 25% of them singletons. Input material: PBMCs or a T cell subset sorted from them (not recorded which). These receptors originate from an adult woman who had mild COVID-19 (a few samples of this study predate the infection). Cell type and time point are not known.

This clonotype was observed a handful of times. An end of the junction does not agree with germline; a read error may underlie this. The chain is built from TRBV5-4 and TRBJ2-5, with no clear D. Germline V lookup: CDR1 SGHNT, CDR2 YYREEE (reference sequence). The CDR3 consists of 14 residues. CDR3 coding DNA: TGTGCCAGCAGCTTTTCCACACGCCAAGGGACCCAGTACTTC. This encodes CASSFSTRQGTQYF.

This clonotype was detected a few times. The chain is built from TRBV11-3 and TRBJ2-5, with unresolved D. Trimming left V 4 bases short and J 3 bases short, with 9 bases between. Per germline, CDR1 SGHNT and CDR2 YENEEA. There are 13 residues in the CDR3. The CDR3 sequence: CASSSLLEETQYF. Written as DNA, the CDR3 is TGTGCCAGCAGCTCCTTATTGGAAGAGACCCAGTACTTC.